The 2 T cell receptor beta chains reported below all come from one sample, sequenced in a study of tumor-infiltrating lymphocytes in primary liver carcinoma. cDNA specific to TCR beta was made from about 550 ng of total RNA, with a constant-region primer employed for priming. What produced the TCR beta libraries was three nested multiplex PCR rounds using slightly modified ARM-PCR. PCR rounds one and two used TRBV1-TRBV30 forward primers with a C-beta reverse primer for around 9 cycles each. MiXCR was run by TCRdb on the multiplex PCR reads, yielding one entry per CDR3 protein. The sample lists more than 75,000 distinct CDR3 sequences; 72% were seen once. Starting material for RNA and DNA co-extraction consisted of roughly 19-30 mg of unsorted bulk tissue. The material sequenced was liver tumor tissue from sampling region 1. Subset meaning: tumor region T1, superior pole. These receptor sequences come from a man aged 35-49 years with primary liver carcinoma and hepatitis B virus infection.

The chain combines TRBV11-2 with TRBJ2-5; D not resolved. Trimming left V 5 bases short and J 4 bases short, with 17 bases between. Looked up from germline, CDR1 is SGHAT and CDR2 is FQNNGV. The CDR3 is made up of 15 amino acids. The chain's CDR3 is CASSNLTRARETQYF. For the CDR3, the DNA is TGTGCCAGCAGCAACCTGACAAGAGCGAGAGAGACCCAGTACTTC. Full variable domain (remainder filled in from reference TRBV11-2 and TRBJ2-5): EAGVAQSPRYKIIEKRQSVAFWCNPISGHATLYWYQQILGQGPKLLIQFQNNGVVDDSQLPKDRFSAERLKGVDSTLKIQPAKLEDSAVYLCASSNLTRARETQYFGPGTRLLVL.

Of note for this clonotype: A much larger clonotype is one base distant, so this may be a read error. V gene TRBV6-4 combines with J gene TRBJ2-1; TRBD2 matches at 9 bases. From germline, CDR1 is MRHNA and CDR2 SNTAGT. CDR3 length: 13 amino acids. CDR3 in DNA: TGTGCCAGCAGTAGCGGGAGGCCCAATGAGCAGCTCTTC. Its protein is CASSSGRPNEQLF.